Listed below are T cell receptor beta chains from one sample, sequenced in a study of T cell responses to AZD1222 COVID-19 vaccine. Produced via immunoSEQ multiplex PCR; TCRdb's table is partial and in-frame only. The sample comprises around 170,000 clones, roughly 93% of which are singletons, and roughly 0.99% rests with the top ten. The sequenced sample was peripheral blood, obtained on day 0 of AZD1222 vaccination. These receptors were taken from an adult in good health. Each CDR3 is given with its conserved first and last residue. The order of the fields is V gene, D gene, J gene, CDR3 protein. The D gene is left open where the match is weak.

TRBV15	TRBD1	TRBJ2-7	CATSRTGGPLYEQYF
TRBV19	TRBD1	TRBJ1-2	CASSLRQGNGYTF
TRBV7-8	-	TRBJ2-2	CASTLVGGAEPGELFF
TRBV12-3/TRBV12-4	-	TRBJ2-7	CASCEARAEQYF
TRBV10-2	-	TRBJ2-1	CASGVAFGLHNEQFF
TRBV7-2	-	TRBJ2-7	CASSLAWDRRSYEQYF
TRBV24-1	TRBD1	TRBJ2-5	CATSDLGQDLGETQYF
TRBV5-4	TRBD2	TRBJ2-1	CASIQAGYNEQFF
TRBV7-2	-	TRBJ2-1	CASSSQQGSYNEQFF
TRBV19	TRBD1	TRBJ1-1	CASSLGRGLTEAFF
TRBV7-2	TRBD2	TRBJ2-1	CASSLALAGSSYNEQFF
TRBV6-2/TRBV6-3	TRBD1	TRBJ1-1	CASSYSTGSEAFF
TRBV5-1	TRBD1	TRBJ1-1	CASSWTGVGEAFF
TRBV5-1	-	TRBJ2-7	CASSLQGLNYEQYF
TRBV19	TRBD2	TRBJ2-1	CASSSRGSYNEQFF
TRBV20-1	-	TRBJ1-5	CSVGQPQHF
TRBV9	TRBD2	TRBJ2-1	CASSAVAGGYNEQFF
TRBV27	-	TRBJ2-5	CASRNLGTSTETQYF
TRBV19	-	TRBJ1-1	CASTIHPGVDTEAFF
TRBV3-1/TRBV3-2	-	TRBJ1-3	CASSQVRGNTIYF